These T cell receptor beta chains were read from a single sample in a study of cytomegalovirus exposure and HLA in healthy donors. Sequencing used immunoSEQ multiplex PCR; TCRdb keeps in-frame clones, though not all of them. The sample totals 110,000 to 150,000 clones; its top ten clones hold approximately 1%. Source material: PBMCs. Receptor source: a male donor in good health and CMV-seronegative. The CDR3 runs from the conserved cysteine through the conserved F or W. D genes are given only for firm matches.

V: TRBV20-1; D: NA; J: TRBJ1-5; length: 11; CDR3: CSAKAGQPQHF
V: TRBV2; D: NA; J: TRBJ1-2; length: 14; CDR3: CASSPDRNPYGYTF
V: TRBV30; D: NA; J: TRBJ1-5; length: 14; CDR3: CAWSVQRSNQPQHF
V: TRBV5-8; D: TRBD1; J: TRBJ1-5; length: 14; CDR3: CASREGALIQPQHF
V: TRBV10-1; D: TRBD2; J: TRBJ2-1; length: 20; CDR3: CASSELPGLAGGRSYNEQFF
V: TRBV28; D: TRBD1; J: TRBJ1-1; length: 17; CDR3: CASSHTQLTGPNTEAFF
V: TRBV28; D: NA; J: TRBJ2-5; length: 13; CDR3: CASNTGRVETQYF
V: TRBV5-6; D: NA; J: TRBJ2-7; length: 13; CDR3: CASSFVGTGEQYF
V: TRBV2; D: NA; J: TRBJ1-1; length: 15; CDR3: CASNTFGGIGTEAFF
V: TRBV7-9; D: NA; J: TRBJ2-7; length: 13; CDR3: CASSSDSFYEQYF
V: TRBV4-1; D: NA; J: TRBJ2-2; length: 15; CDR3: CASSQHTDYHGELFF
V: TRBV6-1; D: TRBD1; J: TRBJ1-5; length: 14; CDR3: CASRPQGGAQPQHF
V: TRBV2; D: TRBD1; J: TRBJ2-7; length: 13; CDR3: CASSRQGSYEQYF
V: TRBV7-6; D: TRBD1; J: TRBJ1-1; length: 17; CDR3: CASSPTGASPGGTEAFF
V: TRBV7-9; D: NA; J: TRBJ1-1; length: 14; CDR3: CASNQVTLNTEAFF
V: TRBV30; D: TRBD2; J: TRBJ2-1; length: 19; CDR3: CAWSVVRTSGAPSYNEQFF
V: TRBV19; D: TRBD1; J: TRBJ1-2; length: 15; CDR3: CASTVKGATDYGYTF
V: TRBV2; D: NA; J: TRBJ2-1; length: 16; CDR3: CASSSRRETNYNEQFF
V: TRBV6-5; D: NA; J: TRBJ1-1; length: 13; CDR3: CASSWEEVTEAFF
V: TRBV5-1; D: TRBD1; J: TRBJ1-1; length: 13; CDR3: CASSVTGGTEAFF
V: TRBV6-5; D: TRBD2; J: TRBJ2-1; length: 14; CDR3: CATSGRGLYNEQFF
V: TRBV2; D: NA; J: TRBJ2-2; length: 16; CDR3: CASRQGDPINTGELFF
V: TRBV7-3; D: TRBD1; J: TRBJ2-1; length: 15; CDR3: CASSRSGTGYNEQFF
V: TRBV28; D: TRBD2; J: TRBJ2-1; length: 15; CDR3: CASSFLLAGANEQFF
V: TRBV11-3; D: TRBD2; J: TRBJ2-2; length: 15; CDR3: CASSSSGVNTGELFF
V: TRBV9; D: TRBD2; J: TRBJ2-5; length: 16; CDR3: CASSVSDYSGGETQYF
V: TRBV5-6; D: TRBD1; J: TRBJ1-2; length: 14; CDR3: CASSVRGPEYGYTF
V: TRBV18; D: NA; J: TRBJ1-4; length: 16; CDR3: CASSPSAGITNEKLFF
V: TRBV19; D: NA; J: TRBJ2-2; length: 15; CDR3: CASRGLGLNTGELFF
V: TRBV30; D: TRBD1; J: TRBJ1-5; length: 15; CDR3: CAWSVPDRGLQPQHF
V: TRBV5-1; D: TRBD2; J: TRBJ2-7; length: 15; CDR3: CASMIAGGSSYEQYF
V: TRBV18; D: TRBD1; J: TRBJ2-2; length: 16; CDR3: CASSPGTDVNTGELFF
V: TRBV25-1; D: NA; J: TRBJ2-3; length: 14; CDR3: CASSEYGRADTQYF
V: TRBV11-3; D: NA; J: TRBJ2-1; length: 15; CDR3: CASSPGTTDYNEQFF
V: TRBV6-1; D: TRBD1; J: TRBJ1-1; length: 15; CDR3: CASSAPTGGGTEAFF
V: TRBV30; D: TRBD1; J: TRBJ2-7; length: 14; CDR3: CAWNTGTGSNEQYF
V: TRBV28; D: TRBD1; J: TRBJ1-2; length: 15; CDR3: CASSHSDRGNYGYTF
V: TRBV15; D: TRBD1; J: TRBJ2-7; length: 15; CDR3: CATSRDTGVLYEQYF
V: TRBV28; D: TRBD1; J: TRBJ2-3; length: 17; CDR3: CASSLEPGQRFRDTQYF
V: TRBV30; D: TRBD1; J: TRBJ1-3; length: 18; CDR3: CAWSVQGARRATGNTIYF
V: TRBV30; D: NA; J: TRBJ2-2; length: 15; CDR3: CAWSVYSKNTGELFF